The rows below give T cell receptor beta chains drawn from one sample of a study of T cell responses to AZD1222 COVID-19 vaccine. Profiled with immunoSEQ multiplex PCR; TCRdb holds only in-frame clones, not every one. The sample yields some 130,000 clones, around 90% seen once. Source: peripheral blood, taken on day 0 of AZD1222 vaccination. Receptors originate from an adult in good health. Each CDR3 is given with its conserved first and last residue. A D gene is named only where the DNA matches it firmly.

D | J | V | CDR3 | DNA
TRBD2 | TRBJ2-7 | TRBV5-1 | CASSFKRWTSGSYEQYF | TGCGCCAGCAGCTTCAAACGCTGGACTAGCGGGAGTTACGAGCAGTACTTC
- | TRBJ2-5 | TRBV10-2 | CASRGWGIQETQYF | TGCGCCAGCAGGGGGTGGGGGATCCAAGAGACCCAGTACTTC
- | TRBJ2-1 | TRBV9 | CASSVDPMVGGGNNEQFF | TGTGCCAGCAGCGTAGACCCCATGGTGGGAGGGGGCAACAATGAGCAGTTCTTC
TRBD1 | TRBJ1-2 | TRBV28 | CASSFQGAADYGYTF | TGTGCCAGCAGTTTCCAGGGGGCGGCGGACTATGGCTACACCTTC
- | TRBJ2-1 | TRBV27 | CASSLSTAYNEQFF | TGTGCCAGCAGTTTAAGTACGGCTTACAATGAGCAGTTCTTC
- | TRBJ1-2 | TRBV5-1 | CASSFGSNYGYTF | TGCGCCAGCAGCTTCGGATCTAACTATGGCTACACCTTC
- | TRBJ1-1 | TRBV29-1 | CSAYPGPQTEAFF | TGCAGCGCATACCCCGGGCCGCAGACTGAAGCTTTCTTT
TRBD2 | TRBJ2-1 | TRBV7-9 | CASSFDGGRYNEQFF | TGTGCCAGCAGCTTCGATGGCGGGAGGTACAATGAGCAGTTCTTC
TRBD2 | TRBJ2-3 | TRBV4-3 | CASSRTRGDTQYF | TGCGCCAGCAGCAGGACTAGGGGAGATACGCAGTATTTT
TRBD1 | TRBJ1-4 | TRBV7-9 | CASSPTGAWEKLFF | TGTGCCAGCAGCCCGACAGGGGCTTGGGAAAAACTGTTTTTT
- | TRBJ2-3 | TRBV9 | CASSVDIQTDTQYF | TGTGCCAGCAGCGTAGATATTCAGACAGATACGCAGTATTTT
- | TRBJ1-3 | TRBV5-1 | CASSLAGSIRGNTIYF | TGCGCCAGCAGCTTGGCCGGTTCGATTCGAGGAAACACCATATATTTT
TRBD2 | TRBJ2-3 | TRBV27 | CASWTSGTQYF | TGTGCCAGCTGGACTAGCGGTACGCAGTATTTT
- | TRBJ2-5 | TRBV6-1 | CASSEVWGLETQYF | TGTGCCAGCAGTGAAGTCTGGGGGCTAGAGACCCAGTACTTC
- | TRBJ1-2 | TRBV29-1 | CSVGGLNYGYTF | TGCAGCGTTGGGGGGCTTAACTATGGCTACACCTTC
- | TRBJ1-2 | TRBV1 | CTSSQDRVRAGYTF | TGCACCAGCAGCCAAGATCGGGTTAGGGCTGGCTACACCTTC
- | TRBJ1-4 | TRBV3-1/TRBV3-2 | CASSQGVDYTWTNEKLFF | TGTGCCAGCAGCCAAGGGGTGGACTATACGTGGACTAATGAAAAACTGTTTTTT